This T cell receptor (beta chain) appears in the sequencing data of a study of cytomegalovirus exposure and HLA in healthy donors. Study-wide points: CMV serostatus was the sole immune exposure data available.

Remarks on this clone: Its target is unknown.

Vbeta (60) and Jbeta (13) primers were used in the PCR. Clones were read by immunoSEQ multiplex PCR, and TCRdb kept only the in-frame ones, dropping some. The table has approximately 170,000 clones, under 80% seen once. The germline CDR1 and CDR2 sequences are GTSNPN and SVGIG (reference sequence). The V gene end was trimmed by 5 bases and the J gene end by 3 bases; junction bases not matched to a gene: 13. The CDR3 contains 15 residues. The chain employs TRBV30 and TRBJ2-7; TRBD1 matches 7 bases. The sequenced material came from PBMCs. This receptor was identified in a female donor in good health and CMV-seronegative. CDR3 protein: CAWEGGRGKFYEQYF. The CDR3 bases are TGTGCCTGGGAAGGGGGCAGAGGGAAGTTCTACGAGCAGTACTTC.